A single sample is the source of the 11 T cell receptor beta chains below, sequenced in a study of control samples from healthy donors and cancer patients (dated by TCRdb to about 2020). The method was the immunoSEQ multiplex PCR assay. TCRdb took over this immuneACCESS table, retaining in-frame rearrangements with V and J assigned. Such tables are incomplete; in checked studies, under half of the missing clones stem from an unresolved V gene, and the remainder is unexplained. Counted in this sample were fewer than 100,000 clones; approximately 82% of them appeared once. The ten most abundant clones make up 1.5% to 2% of the sample. The sequenced sample was blood. These TCRs come from a man between 60 and 75 years old in good health.

The chain employs TRBV28 and TRBJ1-1; perhaps TRBD1 as D (5 bases). V was shortened by 4 bases and J by 5 bases, with 17 bases between the two germline ends. Germline CDR1 MDHEN, CDR2 SYDVKM. The CDR3 covers 15 residues. This CDR3 is CASSSYLRGRTEAFF. DNA of the CDR3: TGTGCCAGCAGTTCGTACTTACGGGGGAGGACTGAAGCTTTCTTT.

V and J are TRBV6-5 and TRBJ2-7; possibly TRBD1 or TRBD2 for D (5 bases each). CDR1 and CDR2 from the germline V gene are MNHEY and SVGAGI. Trimming shortened V by 5 bases and J by 3 bases, and 17 bases separated the two germline ends. The length of the CDR3 is 15 residues. The CDR3 region has the DNA TGTGCCAGCAGTCCCCCGAGGGCAGGGAGCTACGAGCAGTACTTC. The encoded protein is CASSPPRAGSYEQYF.

The chain carries TRBV4-1 and TRBJ2-7, with TRBD2 as a possible D gene (6 bases). From germline, CDR1 is MGHRA and CDR2 YSYEKL. This CDR3 is 18 amino acids long. Trimming stripped 4 bases from V and 0 bases from J, with 22 bases between. As DNA, the CDR3 is TGCGCCAGCAGCCTCCTCACCCCCGCTAGCGCCCACTCCTACGAGCAGTACTTC. Protein: CASSLLTPASAHSYEQYF.

The chain has TRBV10-3 and TRBJ2-7, with TRBD1 identical over 7 bases. CDR1 is ENHRY, CDR2 SYGVKD, per germline. The CDR3 length is 17 residues. V trimming: 0 bases; J trimming: 0 bases; junction bases outside the gene matches: 8. CDR3 DNA sequence: TGTGCCATCAGTGAGTCGCTTGTAGGGGACAGCTCCTACGAGCAGTACTTC. This encodes CAISESLVGDSSYEQYF.

This clone has more than one count but fewer than ten. The V and J genes are TRBV6-2 or TRBV6-3 and TRBJ2-2; D not resolved. Trimming took off 7 bases at V and 2 bases at J, with 5 bases between the two ends. Germline assignment: CDR1 MNHEY and CDR2 SVGEGT. CDR3 size: 12 residues. The CDR3 sequence: CASTPNTGELFF. In DNA, the CDR3 is TGTGCCAGCACCCCCAACACCGGGGAGCTGTTTTTT.

The V gene is TRBV7-6, the J gene TRBJ2-1; TRBD1 might be the D (6 bases). Germline loops: CDR1 SGHVS, CDR2 FNYEAQ. There are 18 residues in the CDR3. Trimming shortened V by 2 bases and J by 5 bases, and 22 bases separated the two germline ends. CDR3 residues: CASSLISAGASLDNEQFF. CDR3 DNA: TGTGCCAGCAGCTTAATTAGTGCAGGGGCGTCACTGGACAATGAGCAGTTCTTC. Full variable domain (outside the CDR3, taken from reference TRBV7-6 and TRBJ2-1): GAGVSQSPRYKVTKRGQDVALRCDPISGHVSLYWYRQALGQGPEFLTYFNYEAQQDKSGLPNDRFSAERPEGSISTLTIQRTEQRDSAMYRCASSLISAGASLDNEQFFGPGTRLTVL.

This clone is a singleton in its sample. The chain links TRBV18 to TRBJ2-5; D may be TRBD2 (6 bases). CDR1 is KGHSH, CDR2 LQKENI, per germline. CDR3 length: 15 amino acids. The ends were cut back, 6 bases at V and 4 bases at J, with 18 bases in the middle. The DNA for the CDR3 is TGTGCCAGCTCTAAACGGGGCACAGCGGGAGAGACCCAGTACTTC. Protein sequence: CASSKRGTAGETQYF.

The chain combines TRBV6-5 with TRBJ2-2; D tentatively fits TRBD1 or TRBD2 (5 bases each). CDR1 is MNHEY, CDR2 SVGAGI, per germline. The CDR3 consists of 14 residues. V was pared by 8 bases and J by 4 bases, with 14 bases between. The chain's CDR3 is CASSGTLGTGELFF. The CDR3 DNA reads as TGTGCCAGCTCCGGGACGCTAGGCACCGGGGAGCTGTTTTTT.

V is TRBV5-1 and J is TRBJ2-7; weak D call: TRBD2 (5 bases). CDR3 length: 13 amino acids. In germline, CDR1 is SGHRS, CDR2 YFSETQ. The germline V and J ends were trimmed by 3 bases and 5 bases, with 12 bases remaining between them. For the CDR3, the DNA is TGCGCCAGCAGCTCCCGGACTCAGGACGAGCAGTACTTC. Translation gives CASSSRTQDEQYF.

This clone is a singleton in its sample. This sequence joins TRBV19 and TRBJ2-7, with D possibly called TRBD1 or TRBD2 (5 bases each). The CDR3 consists of 14 residues. In germline, CDR1 is LNHDA, CDR2 SQIVND (reference sequence). Trimming cost V 5 bases and J 2 bases, with 13 bases left between them. CDR3 region: CASSWGTDTYEQYF. The CDR3 bases are TGTGCCAGTAGTTGGGGGACGGACACCTACGAGCAGTACTTC.

This clone came up a few times. V and J are TRBV7-9 and TRBJ1-4; 9 bases map to TRBD1. In germline, CDR1 is SEHNR, CDR2 FQNEAQ (reference sequence). The V gene end was trimmed by 9 bases and the J gene end by 8 bases; junction bases not matched to a gene: 7. This CDR3 is built from 13 residues. The CDR3 DNA follows: TGTGCCAGACAGGGGGCGCCGGGGGAAAAACTGTTTTTT. Its protein is CARQGAPGEKLFF.